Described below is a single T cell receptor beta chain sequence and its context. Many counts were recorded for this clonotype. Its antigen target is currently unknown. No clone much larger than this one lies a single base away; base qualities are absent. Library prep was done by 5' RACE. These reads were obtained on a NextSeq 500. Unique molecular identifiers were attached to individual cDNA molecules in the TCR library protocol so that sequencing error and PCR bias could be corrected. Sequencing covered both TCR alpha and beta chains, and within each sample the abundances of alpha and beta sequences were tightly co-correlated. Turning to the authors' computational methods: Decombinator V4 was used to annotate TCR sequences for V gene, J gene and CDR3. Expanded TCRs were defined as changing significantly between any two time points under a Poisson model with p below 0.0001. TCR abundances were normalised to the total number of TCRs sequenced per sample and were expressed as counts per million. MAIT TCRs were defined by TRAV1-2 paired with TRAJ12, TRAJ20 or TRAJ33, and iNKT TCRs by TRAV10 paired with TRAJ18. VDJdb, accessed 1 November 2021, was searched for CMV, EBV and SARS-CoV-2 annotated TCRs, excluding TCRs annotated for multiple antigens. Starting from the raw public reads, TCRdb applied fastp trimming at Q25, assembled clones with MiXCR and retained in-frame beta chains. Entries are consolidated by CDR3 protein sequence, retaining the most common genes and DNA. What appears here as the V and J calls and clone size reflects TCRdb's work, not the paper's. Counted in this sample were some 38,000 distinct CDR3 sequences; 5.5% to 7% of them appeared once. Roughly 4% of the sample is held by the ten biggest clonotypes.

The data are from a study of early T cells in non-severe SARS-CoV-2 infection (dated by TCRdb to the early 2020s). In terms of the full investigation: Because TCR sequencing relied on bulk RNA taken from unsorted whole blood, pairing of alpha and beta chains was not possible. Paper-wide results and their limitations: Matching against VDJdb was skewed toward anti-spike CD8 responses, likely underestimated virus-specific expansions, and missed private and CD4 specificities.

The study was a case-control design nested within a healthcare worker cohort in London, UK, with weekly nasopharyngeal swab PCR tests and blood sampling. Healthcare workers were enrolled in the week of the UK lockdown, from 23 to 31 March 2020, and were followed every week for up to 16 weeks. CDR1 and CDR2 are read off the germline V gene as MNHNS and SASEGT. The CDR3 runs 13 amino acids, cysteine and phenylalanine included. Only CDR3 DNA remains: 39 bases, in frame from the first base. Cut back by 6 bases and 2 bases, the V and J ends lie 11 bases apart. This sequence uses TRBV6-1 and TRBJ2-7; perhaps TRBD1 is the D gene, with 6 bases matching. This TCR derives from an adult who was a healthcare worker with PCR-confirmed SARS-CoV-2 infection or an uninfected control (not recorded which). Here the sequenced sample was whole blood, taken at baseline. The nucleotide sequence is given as TGTGCCAGCAGCCGGACAGCTCCCTACGAGCAGTACTTC. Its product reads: CASSRTAPYEQYF.